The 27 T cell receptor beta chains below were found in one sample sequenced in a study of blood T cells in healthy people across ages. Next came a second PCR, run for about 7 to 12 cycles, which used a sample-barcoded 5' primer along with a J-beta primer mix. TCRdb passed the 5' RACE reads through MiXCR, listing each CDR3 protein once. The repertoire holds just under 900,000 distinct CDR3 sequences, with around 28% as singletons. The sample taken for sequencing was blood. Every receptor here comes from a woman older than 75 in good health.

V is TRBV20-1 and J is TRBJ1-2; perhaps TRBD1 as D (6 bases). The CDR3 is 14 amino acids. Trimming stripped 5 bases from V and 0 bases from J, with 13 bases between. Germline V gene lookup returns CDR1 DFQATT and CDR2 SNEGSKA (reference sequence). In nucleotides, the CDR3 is TGCAGTGCTGGGGAGGAGGGGGCTAACTATGGCTACACCTTC. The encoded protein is CSAGEEGANYGYTF.

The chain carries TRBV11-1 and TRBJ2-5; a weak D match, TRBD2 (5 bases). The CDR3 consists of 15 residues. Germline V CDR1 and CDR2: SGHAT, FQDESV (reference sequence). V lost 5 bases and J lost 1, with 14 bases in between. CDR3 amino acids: CASSQGGSFQETQYF. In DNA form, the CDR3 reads TGTGCCAGCAGCCAAGGAGGATCGTTCCAAGAGACCCAGTACTTC.

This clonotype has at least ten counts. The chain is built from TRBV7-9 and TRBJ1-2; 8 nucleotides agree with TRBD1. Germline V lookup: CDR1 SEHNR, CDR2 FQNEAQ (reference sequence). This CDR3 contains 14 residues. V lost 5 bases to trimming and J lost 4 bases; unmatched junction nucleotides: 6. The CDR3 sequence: CASSPLGTGYGYTF. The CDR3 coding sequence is TGTGCCAGCAGCCCTCTTGGGACAGGCTATGGCTACACCTTC.

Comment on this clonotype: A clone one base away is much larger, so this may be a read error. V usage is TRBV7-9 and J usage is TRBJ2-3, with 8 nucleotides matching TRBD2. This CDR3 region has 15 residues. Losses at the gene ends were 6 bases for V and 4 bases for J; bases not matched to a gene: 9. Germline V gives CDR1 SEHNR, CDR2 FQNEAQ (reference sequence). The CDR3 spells CASSYGRGASDTQYF. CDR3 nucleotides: TGTGCCAGCAGTTACGGGAGGGGGGCGTCAGATACGCAGTATTTT.

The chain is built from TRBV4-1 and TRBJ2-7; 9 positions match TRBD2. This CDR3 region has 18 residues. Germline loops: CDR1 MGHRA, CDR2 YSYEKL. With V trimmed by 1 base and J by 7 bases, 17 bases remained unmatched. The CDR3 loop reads CASSQVAAGGGAWNEQYF. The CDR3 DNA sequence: TGCGCCAGCAGCCAAGTCGCAGCTGGCGGGGGGGCCTGGAATGAGCAGTACTTC.

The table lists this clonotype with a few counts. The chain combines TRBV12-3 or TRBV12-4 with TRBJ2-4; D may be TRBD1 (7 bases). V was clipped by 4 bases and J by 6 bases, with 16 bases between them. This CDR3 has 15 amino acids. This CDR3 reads CASSSFRGERNIQYF. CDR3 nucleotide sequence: TGTGCCAGCAGTTCCTTCAGGGGGGAGAGAAACATTCAGTACTTC.

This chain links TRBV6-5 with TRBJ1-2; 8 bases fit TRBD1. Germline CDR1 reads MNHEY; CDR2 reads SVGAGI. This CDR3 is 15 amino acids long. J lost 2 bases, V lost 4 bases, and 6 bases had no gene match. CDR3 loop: CASSSWDRMNYGYTF. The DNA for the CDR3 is TGTGCCAGCAGTTCCTGGGACAGGATGAACTATGGCTACACCTTC.

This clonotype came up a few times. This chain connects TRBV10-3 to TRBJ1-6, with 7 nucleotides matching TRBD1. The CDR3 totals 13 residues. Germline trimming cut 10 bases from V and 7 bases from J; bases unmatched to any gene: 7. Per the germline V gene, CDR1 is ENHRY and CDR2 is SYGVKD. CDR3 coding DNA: TGTGCCACCCGACAGGGAGGAAATTCACCCCTCCACTTT. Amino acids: CATRQGGNSPLHF.

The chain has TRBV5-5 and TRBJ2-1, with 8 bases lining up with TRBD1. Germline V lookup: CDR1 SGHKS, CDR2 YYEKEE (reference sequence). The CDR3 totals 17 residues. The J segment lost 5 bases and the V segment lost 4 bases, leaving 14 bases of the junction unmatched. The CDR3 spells CASSVYRLGQANNEQFF. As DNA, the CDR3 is TGTGCCAGCAGCGTCTATCGCCTGGGACAGGCCAACAATGAGCAGTTCTTC.

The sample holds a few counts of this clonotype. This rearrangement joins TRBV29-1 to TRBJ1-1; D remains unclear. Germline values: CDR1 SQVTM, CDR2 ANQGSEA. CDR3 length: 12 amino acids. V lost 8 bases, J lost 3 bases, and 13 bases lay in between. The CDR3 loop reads CSTKSGYTEAFF. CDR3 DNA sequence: TGCAGCACCAAATCGGGTTACACTGAAGCTTTCTTT. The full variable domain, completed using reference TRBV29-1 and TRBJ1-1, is SAVISQKPSRDICQRGTSLTIQCQVDSQVTMMFWYRQQPGQSLTLIATANQGSEATYESGFVIDKFPISRPNLTFSTLTVSNMSPEDSSIYLCSTKSGYTEAFFGQGTRLTVV.

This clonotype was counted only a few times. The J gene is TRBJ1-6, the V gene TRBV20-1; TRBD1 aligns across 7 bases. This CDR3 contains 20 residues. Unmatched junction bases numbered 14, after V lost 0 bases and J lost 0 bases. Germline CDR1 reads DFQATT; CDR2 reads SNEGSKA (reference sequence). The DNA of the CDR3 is TGCAGTGCTAGAGATCGTTGGGGTCCGGCAGGGGGCTCCTATAATTCACCCCTCCACTTT. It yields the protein CSARDRWGPAGGSYNSPLHF.

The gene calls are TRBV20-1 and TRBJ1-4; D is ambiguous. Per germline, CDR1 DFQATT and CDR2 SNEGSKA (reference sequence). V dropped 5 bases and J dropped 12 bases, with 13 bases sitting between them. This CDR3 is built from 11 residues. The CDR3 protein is CSAGLPGELFF. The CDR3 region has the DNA TGCAGTGCTGGCCTTCCCGGGGAACTGTTTTTT.

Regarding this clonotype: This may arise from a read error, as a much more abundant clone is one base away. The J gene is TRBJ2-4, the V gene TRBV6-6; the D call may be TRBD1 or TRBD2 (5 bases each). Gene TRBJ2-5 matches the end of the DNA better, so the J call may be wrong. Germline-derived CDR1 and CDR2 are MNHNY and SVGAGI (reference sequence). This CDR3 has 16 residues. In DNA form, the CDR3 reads TGTGCCAGCAGTTACTCGGATCTAGGTGGGACAGAGACCCAGTACTTC. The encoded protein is CASSYSDLGGTETQYF.

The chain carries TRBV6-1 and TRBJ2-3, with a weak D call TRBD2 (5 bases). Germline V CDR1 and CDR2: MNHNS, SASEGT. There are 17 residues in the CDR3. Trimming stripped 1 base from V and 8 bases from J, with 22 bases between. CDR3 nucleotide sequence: TGTGCCAGCAGTGAAGGAACCGGGGTTTTAAGAGGCGGTACGCAGTATTTT. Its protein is CASSEGTGVLRGGTQYF.

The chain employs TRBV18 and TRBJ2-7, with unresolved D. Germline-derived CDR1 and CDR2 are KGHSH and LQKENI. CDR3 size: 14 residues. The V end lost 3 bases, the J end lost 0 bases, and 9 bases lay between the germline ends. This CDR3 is CASSPPNYSYEQYF. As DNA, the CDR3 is TGTGCCAGCTCACCCCCTAACTACTCCTACGAGCAGTACTTC.

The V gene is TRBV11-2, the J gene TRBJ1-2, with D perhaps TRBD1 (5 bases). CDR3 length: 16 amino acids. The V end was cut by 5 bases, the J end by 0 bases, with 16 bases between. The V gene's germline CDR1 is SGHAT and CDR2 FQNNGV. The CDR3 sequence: CASSNFRQKSNYGYTF. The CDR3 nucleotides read TGTGCCAGCAGCAATTTCCGACAGAAATCTAACTATGGCTACACCTTC.

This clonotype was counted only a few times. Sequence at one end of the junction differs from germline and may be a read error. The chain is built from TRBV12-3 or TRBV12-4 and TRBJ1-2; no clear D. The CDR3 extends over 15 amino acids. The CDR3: CASSLKGIPPYGHTF. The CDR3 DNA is TGTGCCAGCAGTTTAAAGGGAATTCCCCCTTATGGCCACACCTTC.

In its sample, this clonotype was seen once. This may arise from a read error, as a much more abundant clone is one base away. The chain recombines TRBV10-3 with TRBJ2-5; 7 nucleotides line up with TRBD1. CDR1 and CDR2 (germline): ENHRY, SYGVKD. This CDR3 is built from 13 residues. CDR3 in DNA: TGTGCCGTCAGTCCGGGACAGCAAGAGACCCAGTACTTC. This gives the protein CAVSPGQQETQYF.

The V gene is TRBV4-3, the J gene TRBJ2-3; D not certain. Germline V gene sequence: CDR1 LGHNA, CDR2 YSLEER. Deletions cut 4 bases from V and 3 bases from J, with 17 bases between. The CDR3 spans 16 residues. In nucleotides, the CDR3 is TGCGCCAGCAGCCGAGGCGGCGACGCCTGGACAGATACGCAGTATTTT. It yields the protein CASSRGGDAWTDTQYF.

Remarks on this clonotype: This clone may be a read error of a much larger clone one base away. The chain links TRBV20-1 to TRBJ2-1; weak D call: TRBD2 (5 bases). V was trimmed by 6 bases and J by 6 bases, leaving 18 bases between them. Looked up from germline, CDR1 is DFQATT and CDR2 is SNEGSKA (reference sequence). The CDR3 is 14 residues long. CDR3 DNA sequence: TGCAGTGCCCCCCGGGAAGGGAGTAGCAATGAGCAGTTCTTC. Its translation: CSAPREGSSNEQFF.

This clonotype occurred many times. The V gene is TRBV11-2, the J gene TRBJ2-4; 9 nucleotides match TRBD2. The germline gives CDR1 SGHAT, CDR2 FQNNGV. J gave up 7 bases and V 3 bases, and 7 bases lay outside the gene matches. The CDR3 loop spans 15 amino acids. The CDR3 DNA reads TGTGCCAGCAGCTTCGGCGGGGGGGCAGGGAACATTCAGTACTTC. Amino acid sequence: CASSFGGGAGNIQYF.

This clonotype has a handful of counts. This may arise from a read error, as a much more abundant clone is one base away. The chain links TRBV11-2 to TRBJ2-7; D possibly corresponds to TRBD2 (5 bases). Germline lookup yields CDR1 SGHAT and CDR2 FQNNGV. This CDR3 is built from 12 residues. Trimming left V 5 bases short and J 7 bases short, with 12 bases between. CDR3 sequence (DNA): TGTGCCAGCAGCCCTGGACTCAATGAGCAGTACTTC. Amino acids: CASSPGLNEQYF.

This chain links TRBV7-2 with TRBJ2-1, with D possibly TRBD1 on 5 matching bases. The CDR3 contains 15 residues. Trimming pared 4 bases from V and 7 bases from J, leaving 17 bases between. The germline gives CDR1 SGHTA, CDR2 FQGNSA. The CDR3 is CASSYASARVNEQFF. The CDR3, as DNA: TGTGCCAGCAGCTATGCCTCAGCCAGGGTGAATGAGCAGTTCTTC. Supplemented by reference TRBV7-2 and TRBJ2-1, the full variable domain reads GAGVSQSPSNKVTEKGKDVELRCDPISGHTALYWYRQSLGQGLEFLIYFQGNSAPDKSGLPSDRFSAERTGGSVSTLTIQRTQQEDSAVYLCASSYASARVNEQFFGPGTRLTVL.

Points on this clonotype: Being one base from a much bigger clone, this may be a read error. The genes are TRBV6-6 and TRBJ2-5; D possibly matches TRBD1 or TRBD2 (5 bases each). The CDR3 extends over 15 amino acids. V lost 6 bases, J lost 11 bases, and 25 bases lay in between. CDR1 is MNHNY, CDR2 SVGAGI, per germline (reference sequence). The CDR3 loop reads CASREDRGFRWEQYF. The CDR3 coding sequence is TGTGCCAGCAGAGAAGACAGAGGTTTTAGGTGGGAGCAGTACTTC.

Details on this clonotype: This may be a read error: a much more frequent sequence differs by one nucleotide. CDR3 residues: CASSFARYSRDEQYF. The CDR3 bases are TGCGCCAGCAGCTTCGCTCGTTATAGTCGGGACGAGCAGTACTTC. This chain connects TRBV5-1 to TRBJ2-7; D unclear. CDR1 is SGHRS and CDR2 is YFSETQ in the germline V gene. V was pared by 2 bases and J by 5 bases, with 17 bases between. The CDR3 contains 15 residues.

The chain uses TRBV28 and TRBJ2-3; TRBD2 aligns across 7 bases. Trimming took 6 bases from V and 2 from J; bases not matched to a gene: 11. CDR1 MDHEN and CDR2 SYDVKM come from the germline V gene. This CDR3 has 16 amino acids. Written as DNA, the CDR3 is TGTGCCAGCAGCCCCTCGCGGGGGATGACCACAGATACGCAGTATTTT. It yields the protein CASSPSRGMTTDTQYF.

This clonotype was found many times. CDR3 in amino acids: CSASPGQGNSYEQYF. CDR3 in DNA: TGCAGTGCTAGCCCTGGACAGGGAAACTCCTACGAGCAGTACTTC. The chain has TRBV20-1 and TRBJ2-7, with TRBD1 matching 8 bases. The V gene's germline CDR1 is DFQATT and CDR2 SNEGSKA (reference sequence). The CDR3 sequence is 15 residues long. V trimming: 3 bases; J trimming: 0 bases; junction bases outside the gene matches: 7.